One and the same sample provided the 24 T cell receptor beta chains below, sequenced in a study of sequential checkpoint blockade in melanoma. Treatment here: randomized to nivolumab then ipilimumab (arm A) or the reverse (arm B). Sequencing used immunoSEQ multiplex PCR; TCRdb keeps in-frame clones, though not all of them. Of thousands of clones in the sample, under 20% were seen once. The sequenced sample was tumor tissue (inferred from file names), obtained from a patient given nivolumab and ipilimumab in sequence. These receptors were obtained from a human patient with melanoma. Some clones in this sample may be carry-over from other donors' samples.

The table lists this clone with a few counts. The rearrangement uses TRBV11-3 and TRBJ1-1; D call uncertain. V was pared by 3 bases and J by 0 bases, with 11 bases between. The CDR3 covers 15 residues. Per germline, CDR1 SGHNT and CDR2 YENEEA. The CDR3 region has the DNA TGTGCCAGCAGCTTTAGGGTGGGGATGAACACTGAAGCTTTCTTT. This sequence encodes CASSFRVGMNTEAFF. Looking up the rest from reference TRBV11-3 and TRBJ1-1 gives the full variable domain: EAGVVQSPRYKIIEKKQPVAFWCNPISGHNTLYWYLQNLGQGPELLIRYENEEAVDDSQLPKDRFSAERLKGVDSTLKIQPAELGDSAVYLCASSFRVGMNTEAFFGQGTRLTVV.

The CDR3 protein is CASSIVLRTGNEQFF. The CDR3 nucleotides read TGTGCCAGTAGTATAGTTCTCCGGACAGGCAATGAGCAGTTCTTC. The chain is built from TRBV19 and TRBJ2-1; 7 bases are shared with TRBD1. V lost 1 base, J lost 6 bases, and 6 bases stayed unmatched. Germline CDR1 reads LNHDA; CDR2 reads SQIVND (reference sequence). This CDR3 is 15 amino acids long.

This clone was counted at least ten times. CDR3 sequence reads: CASSDDLGGGAYEQYF. The CDR3 nucleotides read TGTGCCAGCAGCGACGATCTGGGAGGGGGCGCATACGAGCAGTACTTC. This rearrangement joins TRBV11-3 to TRBJ2-7; D possibly uses TRBD1 or TRBD2 (7 bases each). The CDR3 totals 16 residues. With 5 bases removed from V and 4 bases from J, the gap between germline ends came to 21 bases. Germline CDR1 reads SGHNT; CDR2 reads YENEEA.

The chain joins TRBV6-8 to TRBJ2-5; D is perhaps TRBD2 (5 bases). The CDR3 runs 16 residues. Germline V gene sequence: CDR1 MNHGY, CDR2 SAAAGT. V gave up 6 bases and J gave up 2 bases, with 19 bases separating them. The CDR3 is CASSNQRPGGQETQYF. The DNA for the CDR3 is TGTGCCAGCAGCAACCAACGGCCCGGCGGGCAAGAGACCCAGTACTTC.

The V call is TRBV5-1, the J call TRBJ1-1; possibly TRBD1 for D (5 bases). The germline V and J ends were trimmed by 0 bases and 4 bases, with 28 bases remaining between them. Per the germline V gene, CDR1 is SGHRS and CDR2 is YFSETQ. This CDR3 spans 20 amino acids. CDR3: CASSLVAWGRAVRESTEAFF. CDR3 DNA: TGCGCCAGCAGCTTGGTAGCGTGGGGGAGAGCGGTTCGCGAAAGCACTGAAGCTTTCTTT.

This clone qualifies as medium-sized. For the CDR3, the DNA is TGTGCCAGCAGGGGGAGGGTAGATTTAATCTATGGCTACACCTTC. This codes for CASRGRVDLIYGYTF. This chain uses TRBV28 with TRBJ1-2, with D uncertain. The V end lost 6 bases, the J end lost 4 bases, and 18 bases lay between the germline ends. Germline-derived CDR1 and CDR2 are MDHEN and SYDVKM. The CDR3 spans 15 residues.

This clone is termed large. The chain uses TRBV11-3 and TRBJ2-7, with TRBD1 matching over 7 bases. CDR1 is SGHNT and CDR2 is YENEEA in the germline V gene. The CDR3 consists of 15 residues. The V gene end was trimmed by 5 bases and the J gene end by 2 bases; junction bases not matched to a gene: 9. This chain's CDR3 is CASSPRTGLTYEQYF. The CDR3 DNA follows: TGTGCCAGCAGCCCCCGGACAGGCCTAACCTACGAGCAGTACTTC.

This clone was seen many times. This CDR3 reads CASSPRDSPYEQYF. As DNA, the CDR3 is TGTGCCAGCAGCCCCCGGGACAGCCCCTACGAGCAGTACTTC. This chain uses TRBV11-3 with TRBJ2-7; TRBD1 agrees at 7 bases. With V trimmed by 5 bases and J by 2 bases, 6 bases remained unmatched. CDR3 length equals 14 residues. CDR1 is SGHNT, CDR2 YENEEA, per germline.

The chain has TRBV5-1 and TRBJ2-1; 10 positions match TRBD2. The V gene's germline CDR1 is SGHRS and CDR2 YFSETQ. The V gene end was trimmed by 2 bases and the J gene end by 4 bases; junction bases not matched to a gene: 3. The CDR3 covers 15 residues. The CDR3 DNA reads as TGCGCCAGCAGCTTTAGCGGGGGGCTATACAATGAGCAGTTCTTC. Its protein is CASSFSGGLYNEQFF.

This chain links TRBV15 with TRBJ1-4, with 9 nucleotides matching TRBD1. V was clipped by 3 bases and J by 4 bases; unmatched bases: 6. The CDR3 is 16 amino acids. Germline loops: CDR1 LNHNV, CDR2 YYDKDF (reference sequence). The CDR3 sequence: CATSRDRGLINEKLFF. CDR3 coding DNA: TGTGCCACCAGCAGGGACAGGGGTCTTATTAATGAAAAACTGTTTTTT.

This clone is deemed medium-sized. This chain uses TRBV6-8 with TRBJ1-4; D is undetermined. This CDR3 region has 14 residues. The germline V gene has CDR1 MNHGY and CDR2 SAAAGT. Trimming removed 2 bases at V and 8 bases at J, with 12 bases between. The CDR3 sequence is CASSYGQFREKLFF. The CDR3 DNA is TGTGCCAGCAGTTACGGGCAGTTCCGGGAAAAACTGTTTTTT.

CDR3 amino acids: CASSTGGLSREQYF. CDR3 sequence (DNA): TGTGCCAGCAGTACCGGGGGCCTCTCTCGCGAGCAGTACTTC. The rearrangement joins TRBV28 to TRBJ2-7, with D perhaps assigned TRBD1 or TRBD2 (6 bases each). Germline loops: CDR1 MDHEN, CDR2 SYDVKM. This CDR3 region has 14 residues. Trimming pared 5 bases from V and 6 bases from J, leaving 17 bases between.

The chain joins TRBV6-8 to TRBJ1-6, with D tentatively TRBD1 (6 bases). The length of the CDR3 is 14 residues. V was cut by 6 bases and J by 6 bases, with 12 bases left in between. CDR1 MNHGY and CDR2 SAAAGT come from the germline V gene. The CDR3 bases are TGTGCCAGCAGGGGGAGACAGGCTAATTCACCCCTCCACTTT. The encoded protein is CASRGRQANSPLHF.

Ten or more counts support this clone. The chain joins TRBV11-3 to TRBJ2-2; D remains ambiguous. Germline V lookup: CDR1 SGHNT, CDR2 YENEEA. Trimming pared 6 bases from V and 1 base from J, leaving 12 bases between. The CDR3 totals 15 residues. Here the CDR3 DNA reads TGTGCCAGCAGAAGTAGTCACCTGAACACCGGGGAGCTGTTTTTT. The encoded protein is CASRSSHLNTGELFF.

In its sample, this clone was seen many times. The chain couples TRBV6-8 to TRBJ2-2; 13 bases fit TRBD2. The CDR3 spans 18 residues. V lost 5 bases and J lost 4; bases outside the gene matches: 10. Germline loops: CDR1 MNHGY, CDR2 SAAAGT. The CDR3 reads CASSTTSGGPPGTGELFF. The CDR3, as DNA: TGTGCCAGCAGTACGACTAGCGGGGGGCCCCCGGGCACCGGGGAGCTGTTTTTT.

CDR3 in amino acids: CASSPGRGTNEQFF. The CDR3 nucleotides are TGTGCCAGCAGTCCAGGCAGGGGGACGAATGAGCAGTTCTTC. The V call is TRBV28, the J call TRBJ2-1, with TRBD1 matching 7 bases. The CDR3 is 14 amino acids. Trimming cost V 5 bases and J 7 bases; bases outside gene matches: 8. The germline V gene encodes CDR1 MDHEN and CDR2 SYDVKM.

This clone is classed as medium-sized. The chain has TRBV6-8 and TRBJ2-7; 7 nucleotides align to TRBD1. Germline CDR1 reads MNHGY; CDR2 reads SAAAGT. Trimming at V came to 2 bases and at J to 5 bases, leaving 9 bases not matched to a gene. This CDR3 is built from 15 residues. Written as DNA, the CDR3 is TGTGCCAGCAGTTACCCTAAGGGGGCGCGGAACGAGCAGTACTTC. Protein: CASSYPKGARNEQYF.

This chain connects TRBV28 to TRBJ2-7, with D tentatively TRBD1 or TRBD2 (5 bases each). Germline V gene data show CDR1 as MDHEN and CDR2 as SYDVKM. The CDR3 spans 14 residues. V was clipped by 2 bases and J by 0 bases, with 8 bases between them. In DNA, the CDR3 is TGTGCCAGCAGTTTACGGGGCTTCTCCTACGAGCAGTACTTC. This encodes CASSLRGFSYEQYF.

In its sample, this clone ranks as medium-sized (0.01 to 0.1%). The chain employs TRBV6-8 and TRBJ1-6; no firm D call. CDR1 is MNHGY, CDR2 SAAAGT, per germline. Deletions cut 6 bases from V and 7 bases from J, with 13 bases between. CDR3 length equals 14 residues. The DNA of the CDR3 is TGTGCCAGCAGCCAACGCCCGGGCAATTCACCCCTCCACTTT. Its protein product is CASSQRPGNSPLHF.

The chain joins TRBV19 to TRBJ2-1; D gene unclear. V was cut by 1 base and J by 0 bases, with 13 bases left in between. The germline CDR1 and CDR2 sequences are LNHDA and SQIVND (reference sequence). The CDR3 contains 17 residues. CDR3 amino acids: CASSIAAGLNSYNEQFF. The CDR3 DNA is TGTGCCAGTAGTATAGCTGCAGGCCTAAACTCCTACAATGAGCAGTTCTTC.

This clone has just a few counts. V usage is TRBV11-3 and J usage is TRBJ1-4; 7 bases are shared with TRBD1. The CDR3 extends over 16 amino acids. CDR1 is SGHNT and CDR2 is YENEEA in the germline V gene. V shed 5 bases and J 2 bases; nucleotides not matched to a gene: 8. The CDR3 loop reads CASSIDREGTNEKLFF. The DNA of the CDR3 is TGTGCCAGCAGCATTGACAGGGAGGGCACTAATGAAAAACTGTTTTTT.

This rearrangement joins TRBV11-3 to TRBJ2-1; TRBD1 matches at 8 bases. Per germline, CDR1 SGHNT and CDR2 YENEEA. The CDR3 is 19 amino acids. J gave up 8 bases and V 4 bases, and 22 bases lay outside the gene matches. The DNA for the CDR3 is TGTGCCAGCAGCTCGTACGGACAGGGTGGGAATGGTTTATTGTATGAGCAGTTCTTC. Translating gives CASSSYGQGGNGLLYEQFF.

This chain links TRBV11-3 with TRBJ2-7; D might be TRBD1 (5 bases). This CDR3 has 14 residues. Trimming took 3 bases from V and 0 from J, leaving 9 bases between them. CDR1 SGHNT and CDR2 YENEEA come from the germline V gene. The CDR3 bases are TGTGCCAGCAGCTTGGCAGGGTCCTCCTACGAGCAGTACTTC. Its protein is CASSLAGSSYEQYF.

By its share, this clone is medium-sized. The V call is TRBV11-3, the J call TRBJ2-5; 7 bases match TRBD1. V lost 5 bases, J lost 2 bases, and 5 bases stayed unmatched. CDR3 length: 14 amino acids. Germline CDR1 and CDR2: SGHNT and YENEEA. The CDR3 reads CASSQKGQQETQYF. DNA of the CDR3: TGTGCCAGCAGCCAAAAGGGACAGCAAGAGACCCAGTACTTC.